This TCR beta chain was observed in a study of blood T cell repertoires in COVID-19 (dated by TCRdb to about 2020). Concerning the study at large: Samples from collaborators originated in the United States, Italy and Spain and spanned both the acute and convalescent phases of COVID-19. The material from the prospective study consisted of cDNA or gDNA derived from T cells, B-cell-depleted T cells, or PBMCs. The samples were drawn from two sources: the first 160 participants of the ongoing ImmuneRACE study, and 1,254 subjects contributed by 6 global collaborators. Nearly every sample came with metadata listing a de-identified subject ID, COVID-19 status, age in years and sex. The dataset comprised deeply sampled blood TCRbeta repertoires from subjects exposed to, actively infected with, or recovered from COVID-19. A freely available public database, intended as a resource for researchers studying the immune response to SARS-CoV-2, is where the repertoires were released. HLA class I and class II types, where available, came from metadata supplied by the sample provider rather than from assay-based typing.

A word on this clone: Its antigen remains undetermined. Base-call qualities are not available, and no considerably larger clone is one nucleotide away.

TCRbeta CDR3 regions were amplified from genomic DNA using the immunoSEQ Assay, a bias-controlled multiplex PCR. The published analysis was carried out like this. Nucleated cell counts per sample were estimated from amplification of reference gene primers within the assay. To quantify the absolute abundance of each unique TCRbeta CDR3 rearrangement, sequence reads were collapsed and filtered. For each sample, productive Simpson clonality was calculated as the square root of Simpson's diversity index across productive rearrangements. TCRdb's version of the immuneACCESS table is confined to in-frame rearrangements and falls short of the full clone set. An unresolved V gene accounts for under half of the shortfall where checked; the remainder is of unknown origin. That table furnishes V, J and clone size, whereas the DNA furnished D and trimming. The sample yields some 510,000 clones; around 89% were counted once. Jointly, the top ten make up 1.5% to 2% of the sample.

The paper's findings and limits, for the study overall: The amount of clinical and demographic metadata varied by source and participant and was provided uncurated.

Participants in the prospective study were enrolled through a virtual design, were aged about 18 to 100 years, and lived in roughly 25 United States geographic areas. In the prospective study, participants were assigned to cohorts based on the clinical history participants reported in a screening survey and a study questionnaire. ImmuneRACE Cohort 3 recovered participants were defined by two consecutive negative NP/OP PCR tests, healthcare professional clearance, or symptom resolution. Mobile phlebotomists in the prospective study collected whole blood, serum and a nasopharyngeal or oropharyngeal swab from every participant. Over an approximately 2-month period, participants in the prospective study had the option of providing additional blood draws and questionnaires. Before DNA extraction, blood samples from the prospective study were shipped at room temperature or frozen. Reading from cysteine to phenylalanine, the CDR3 counts 17 amino acids. Left in the record is the CDR3 DNA by itself, 51 bases read in frame from the first base. After removal of 0 bases from V and 10 bases from J, the junction retains 15 bases not matched to a gene. CDR1 and CDR2 were assigned from the germline V gene as SGDLS and YYNGEE.

The V gene is TRBV9 and the J gene is TRBJ2-1, with 8 middle bases fitting TRBD2. The receptor was isolated from a woman aged 40 to 50 who had recovered from COVID-19. The specimen was PBMCs or T cells enriched from blood (not recorded which). The sequenced DNA is TGTGCCAGCAGCGTAGAACCGGGAGGGCCCTCAGGGATAGAGCAGTTCTTC. Its protein product is CASSVEPGGPSGIEQFF.